This record covers a single T cell receptor beta chain. Its matching antigen is unknown. Sequenced by immunoSEQ multiplex PCR; TCRdb stores in-frame clones only, minus some. The sample lists 45,000 to 65,000 clones, over 75% seen once, with around 2.4% in the top ten. This sample is part of a study of a mutant IDH1 vaccine in newly diagnosed glioma. The CDR3 loop spans 15 amino acids. Trimming cost V 3 bases and J 1 base, with 14 bases left between them. Germline CDR1 reads SGDLS; CDR2 reads YYNGEE. Time point specified: week 11, during vaccination. One vaccine dose held 300 ug of mutant IDH1 20-mer peptide and came with topical imiquimod.

This chain links TRBV9 with TRBJ2-7, with D possibly called TRBD1 or TRBD2 (5 bases each). This receptor was identified in a middle-aged man with glioma. Source: PBMCs, taken from a glioma patient whose treatment included an IDH1 peptide vaccine. The CDR3 here is CASSGAGTGSYEQYF. The CDR3 bases are TGTGCCAGCAGCGGAGCCGGGACGGGATCCTACGAGCAGTACTTC.